This is a list of T cell receptor beta chains from one sample in a study of patients and donors after allogeneic stem cell transplantation. A single record per CDR3 protein comes from TCRdb applying MiXCR to the RT-PCR reads. The sample has 900,000 to 1,000,000 distinct CDR3 sequences, roughly 17% seen once. The sequenced material came from blood, either unsorted or a sorted T cell fraction (not recorded which). The receptors come from a human donor who was either an allogeneic HSCT recipient or a stem cell or donor lymphocyte infusion donor (not recorded which). It is not recorded whose cells these are; they may come from a transplant donor. CDR3s include the opening cysteine and the closing phenylalanine or tryptophan. The D gene is left open where the match is weak. Expanded clones are given a class, and other clones once, few, many or no size at all.

J gene	V gene	clone size	D gene	CDR3 DNA	CDR3 protein
TRBJ1-1	TRBV27	-	-	TGTGCCAGCAGAAGGTTCGGTGGTGGTATGAACACTGAAGCTTTCTTT	CASRRFGGGMNTEAFF
TRBJ1-6	TRBV9	-	TRBD1	TGTGCCAGCAGCGCACAGACAGGGGAGGGTTCACCCCTCCACTTT	CASSAQTGEGSPLHF
TRBJ1-2	TRBV6-1	many	-	TGTGCCACAGGCCCCGACGTCCCCTATGGCTACACCTTC	CATGPDVPYGYTF
TRBJ2-6	TRBV9	-	-	TGTGCCAGCAGCGTAGGGGGGAATGGGGCCAACGTCCTGACTTTC	CASSVGGNGANVLTF
TRBJ1-1	TRBV5-1	-	-	TGCGCCAGCAGCGGGCAGTCCAGAACAGCTTTCTTT	CASSGQSRTAFF
TRBJ1-5	TRBV4-3	many	-	TGCGCCAGCAGCCAAGAATTGGGCAGCAATCAGCCCCAGCATTTT	CASSQELGSNQPQHF
TRBJ2-3	TRBV5-1	-	TRBD2	TGCGCCAGCAGCTTGGTACCTAGCGGCTTCGCAGATACGCAGTATTTT	CASSLVPSGFADTQYF
TRBJ2-2	TRBV20-1	few	-	TGCAGTGCTAGGATGTGGCAGACCAACACCGGGGAGCTGTTTTTT	CSARMWQTNTGELFF
TRBJ2-7	TRBV4-2	many	-	TGTGCCAGCAGCCAAGAAGGGCAGGGAACCTACGAGCAGTACTTC	CASSQEGQGTYEQYF
TRBJ2-6	TRBV20-1	once	-	TGCAGTGCTAGAGTAGGCTCTACCTCTGGGGCCAACGTCCTGACTTTC	CSARVGSTSGANVLTF
TRBJ1-5	TRBV10-3	many	TRBD1	TGTGCCATCAGCCGTACAGGGGAGGCCAATCAGCCCCAGCATTTT	CAISRTGEANQPQHF
TRBJ2-2	TRBV5-1	few	TRBD2	TGCGCCAGCAGCTTCAGCGGGGCAGAGAGAGGGGAGCTGTTTTTT	CASSFSGAERGELFF
TRBJ1-4	TRBV15	few	-	TGTGCCACCAGCAGGAAAAATGAAAAACTGTTTTTT	CATSRKNEKLFF
TRBJ2-3	TRBV6-1	few	-	TGTGCCAGCAGGGCCATGGCGGGGACAGATACGCAGTATTTT	CASRAMAGTDTQYF
TRBJ2-1	TRBV5-1	few	-	TGCGCCAGCAGCTTGGGCGGGGCCCACAATGAGCAGTTCTTC	CASSLGGAHNEQFF
TRBJ1-2	TRBV12-3/TRBV12-4	-	-	TGTGCCAGCAGTTTTCGTCGGGGGCCGGGCTATGGCTACACCTTC	CASSFRRGPGYGYTF
TRBJ2-1	TRBV5-1	few	-	TGCGCCAGCAGCGGGGGCCGTGGAGAACCCTCCTACAATGAGCAGTTCTTC	CASSGGRGEPSYNEQFF
TRBJ2-1	TRBV2	-	TRBD2	TGTGCCAGCAGTGTTCGTGGGAGGGCCTACAATGAGCAGTTCTTC	CASSVRGRAYNEQFF
TRBJ1-1	TRBV7-2	-	-	TGTGCCAGCAGGACCGGGGGGGGGACTGAAGCTTTCTTT	CASRTGGGTEAFF
TRBJ2-2	TRBV11-2	few	TRBD2	TGTGCCAGCAGCTTAAGCTCTAGCGGGGGAGCGAACACCGGGGAGCTGTTTTTT	CASSLSSSGGANTGELFF
TRBJ2-7	TRBV9	few	-	TGTGCCAGCAGCGTATCCCCGGGTACCCAATCCTACGAGCAGTACTTC	CASSVSPGTQSYEQYF
TRBJ2-1	TRBV4-2	few	-	TGTGCCAGCAGCCCGCAGGCGGGTTCTTCCTACAATGAGCAGTTCTTC	CASSPQAGSSYNEQFF
TRBJ2-1	TRBV20-1	few	-	TGCAGTGCGGCCCCTGGGGAGAATGAGCAGTTCTTC	CSAAPGENEQFF
TRBJ1-2	TRBV6-5	-	-	TGTGCCAGCAGTTACGTCGGGGATGGCTACACCTTC	CASSYVGDGYTF
TRBJ2-1	TRBV20-1	-	TRBD2	TGCAGTGCAGGAGTACTAGCGGGAGGGCCCAATGAGCAGTTCTTC	CSAGVLAGGPNEQFF
TRBJ2-5	TRBV4-2	few	-	TGTGCCAGCAGTTCCACGCTCGCGGAAGAGACCCAGTACTTC	CASSSTLAEETQYF
TRBJ2-5	TRBV7-7	few	-	TGTGCTAGCAGCTTAGGCGGATCCGGGGAGACCCAGTACTTC	CASSLGGSGETQYF
TRBJ2-1	TRBV4-1	-	TRBD1	TGCGCCAGCAGCCAAGAAGAGGGCAGGGGGCTAGAGCAGTTCTTC	CASSQEEGRGLEQFF
TRBJ1-1	TRBV6-1	many	-	TGTGCCAGCAGTACCTCCAGGGGAAGAGAAGCTGAAGCTTTCTTT	CASSTSRGREAEAFF
TRBJ2-1	TRBV7-9	-	-	TGTGCCAGCCCGGGGGACAGTTCCTACAATGAGCAGTTCTTC	CASPGDSSYNEQFF
TRBJ2-1	TRBV20-1	-	TRBD2	TGCAGTGCTAGACCAGCGGGGTGGTCCTACAATGAGCAGTTCTTC	CSARPAGWSYNEQFF